A selection of T cell receptor beta chains follows, all from one sample in a study of blood T cell repertoires in COVID-19. Only in-frame clones appear in the TCRdb table, and some are missing; sequencing was by immunoSEQ multiplex PCR. The sample holds hundreds of thousands of clones, roughly 85% seen once. Sequenced material: peripheral blood. The receptors derive from a woman in her 30s with active or convalescent COVID-19. Each CDR3 is given with its conserved first and last residue. Fields, in order: J gene, CDR3 length, V gene, CDR3 protein.

TRBJ1-1 14 TRBV6-5 CASSIRQGDTEAFF
TRBJ1-2 14 TRBV27 CASSLSVGADGYTF
TRBJ1-1 17 TRBV11-2 CASSPAGRQGLYTEAFF
TRBJ1-1 15 TRBV4-1 CASSQRQGAPTEAFF
TRBJ2-7 12 TRBV29-1 CSGRQGPYEQYF
TRBJ1-2 13 TRBV6-5 CASSTGDDYGYTF
TRBJ2-5 13 TRBV3-1/TRBV3-2 CASSHLQRGTQYF
TRBJ2-1 14 TRBV19 CASSPVRDSNEQFF
TRBJ2-5 15 TRBV15 CATSKPTSGGKTQYF
TRBJ1-2 15 TRBV7-8 CASSLAGQGNYGYTF
TRBJ1-6 17 TRBV30 CAWSGLFGGQGNSPLHF
TRBJ1-1 13 TRBV5-4 CASSAGTGEKAFF
TRBJ1-2 12 TRBV9 CASHQAIRGYTF
TRBJ1-1 15 TRBV19 CASINRGRVNTEAFF
TRBJ2-6 19 TRBV7-9 CASSLRTSGGPFGANVLTF
TRBJ1-1 13 TRBV6-1 CASSEVLEAGAFF
TRBJ2-5 15 TRBV11-1 CASSLGTGRQETQYF